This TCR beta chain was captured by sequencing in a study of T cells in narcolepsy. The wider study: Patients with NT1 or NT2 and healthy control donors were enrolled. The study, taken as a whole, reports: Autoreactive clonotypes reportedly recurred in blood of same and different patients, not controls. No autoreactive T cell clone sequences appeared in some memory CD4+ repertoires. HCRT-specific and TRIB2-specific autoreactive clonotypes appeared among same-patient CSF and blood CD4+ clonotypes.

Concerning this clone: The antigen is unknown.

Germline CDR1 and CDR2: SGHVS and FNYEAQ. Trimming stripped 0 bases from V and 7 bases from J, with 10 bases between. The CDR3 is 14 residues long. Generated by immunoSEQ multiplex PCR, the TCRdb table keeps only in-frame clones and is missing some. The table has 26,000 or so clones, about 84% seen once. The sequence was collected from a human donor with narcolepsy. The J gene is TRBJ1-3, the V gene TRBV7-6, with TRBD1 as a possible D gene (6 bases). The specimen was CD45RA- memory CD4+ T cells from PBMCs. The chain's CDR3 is CASSLAHRENTIYF. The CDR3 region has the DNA TGTGCCAGCAGCTTAGCTCACAGGGAGAACACCATATATTTT.